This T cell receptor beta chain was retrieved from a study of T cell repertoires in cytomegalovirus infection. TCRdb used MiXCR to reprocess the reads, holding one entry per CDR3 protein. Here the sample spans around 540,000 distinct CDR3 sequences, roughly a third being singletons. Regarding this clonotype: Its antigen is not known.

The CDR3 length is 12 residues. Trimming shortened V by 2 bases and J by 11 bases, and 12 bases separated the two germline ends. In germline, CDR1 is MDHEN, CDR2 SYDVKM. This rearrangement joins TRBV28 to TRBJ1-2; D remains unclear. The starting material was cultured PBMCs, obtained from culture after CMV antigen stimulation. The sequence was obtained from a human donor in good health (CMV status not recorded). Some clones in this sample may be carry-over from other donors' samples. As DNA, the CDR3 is TGTGCCAGCAGTTTACCCCTATCGGGTTACACCTTC. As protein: CASSLPLSGYTF.